The 29 T cell receptor beta chains below come from one sample, sequenced in a study of blood T cell repertoires in COVID-19. Clones were sequenced by immunoSEQ multiplex PCR, and TCRdb holds only the in-frame ones, with some missing. The sample holds hundreds of thousands of clones, around 86% seen once. Source material: peripheral blood. These receptors came from a woman in her thirties or forties who had recovered from COVID-19.

The J gene is TRBJ2-3, the V gene TRBV18; D may be TRBD2 (7 bases). Trimming cost V 2 bases and J 4 bases, with 13 bases left between them. Germline V gives CDR1 KGHSH, CDR2 LQKENI. The CDR3 is 15 amino acids. CDR3 DNA sequence: TGTGCCAGCTCACCATTTGTAGGGGGGGCAGATACGCAGTATTTT. It is translated as CASSPFVGGADTQYF.

V is TRBV9 and J is TRBJ1-3; the D gene is possibly TRBD1 (6 bases). In germline, CDR1 is SGDLS, CDR2 YYNGEE. The CDR3 extends over 16 amino acids. V was trimmed by 4 bases and J by 0 bases, leaving 14 bases between them. The CDR3 sequence: CASSPGHKISGNTIYF. The CDR3 region has the DNA TGTGCCAGCAGCCCGGGACACAAAATCTCTGGAAACACCATATATTTT. The variable domain in full, completed from reference TRBV9 and TRBJ1-3, reads DSGVTQTPKHLITATGQRVTLRCSPRSGDLSVYWYQQSLDQGLQFLIQYYNGEERAKGNILERFSAQQFPDLHSELNLSSLELGDSALYFCASSPGHKISGNTIYFGEGSWLTVV.

This clone was picked up one time. The chain recombines TRBV3-1 (or the pseudogene TRBV3-2) with TRBJ1-2, with D unclear. The CDR3 runs to 14 residues. The germline gives CDR1 LGHDT, CDR2 YNNKEL (reference sequence). V shed 2 bases and J shed 6 bases, with 13 bases lying between them. CDR3: CASSQSGRVDGYTF. CDR3 nucleotides: TGTGCCAGCAGCCAATCCGGGAGGGTCGATGGCTACACCTTC.

The chain carries TRBV6-6 and TRBJ2-5; a weak D match, TRBD2 (5 bases). Trimming removed 6 bases from V and 3 bases from J, with 8 bases in between. The V gene's germline CDR1 is MNHNY and CDR2 SVGAGI (reference sequence). The CDR3 has 12 residues. CDR3 loop: CASRGSEETQYF. CDR3 bases: TGTGCCAGCAGGGGGAGTGAAGAGACCCAGTACTTC.

The CDR3 bases are TGTGCCATCAGTAGGACTAGCGGACTGAACAATGATACGCAGTATTTT. This encodes CAISRTSGLNNDTQYF. V is TRBV10-3 and J is TRBJ2-3, with 10 bases identical to TRBD2. Looked up from germline, CDR1 is ENHRY and CDR2 is SYGVKD. Losses at the gene ends were 5 bases for V and 6 bases for J; bases not matched to a gene: 11. The CDR3 loop spans 16 amino acids.

The chain employs TRBV12-3 or TRBV12-4 and TRBJ2-7, with D maybe TRBD1 (6 bases). CDR3 length: 13 amino acids. V lost 6 bases and J lost 4, with 13 bases in between. CDR3 loop: CASRPTGRYEQYF. In DNA form, the CDR3 reads TGTGCCAGCAGACCGACAGGAAGATACGAGCAGTACTTC.

The count of this clone is one. The rearrangement joins TRBV7-2 to TRBJ2-7, with 11 positions matching TRBD2. Trimming took 3 bases from V and 6 from J; bases not matched to a gene: 7. CDR1 is SGHTA and CDR2 is FQGNSA in the germline V gene. The length of the CDR3 is 15 residues. For the CDR3, the DNA is TGTGCCAGCAGCTTCCGACGACTAGCGGGGCTCGAGCAGTACTTC. Translation gives CASSFRRLAGLEQYF.

The V and J genes are TRBV11-2 and TRBJ2-2; a weak D match, TRBD2 (5 bases). This CDR3 is 15 amino acids long. From germline, CDR1 is SGHAT and CDR2 FQNNGV. Trimming took 2 bases from V and 1 from J, leaving 8 bases between them. The CDR3 spells CASSLWAGNTGELFF. The CDR3, as DNA: TGTGCCAGCAGCTTATGGGCGGGGAACACCGGGGAGCTGTTTTTT.

This chain joins TRBV7-9 and TRBJ2-5; TRBD2 might be the D (6 bases). This CDR3 region has 13 residues. Germline V gene lookup returns CDR1 SEHNR and CDR2 FQNEAQ (reference sequence). V gave up 5 bases and J gave up 2 bases, with 9 bases separating them. CDR3: CASSPGGQETQYF. The CDR3 region has the DNA TGTGCCAGCAGCCCTGGGGGGCAAGAGACCCAGTACTTC.

A single count supports this clone. The J gene is TRBJ1-4, the V gene TRBV10-1, with D unresolved. The CDR3 runs 13 residues. Per germline, CDR1 WNHNN and CDR2 SYGVQD (reference sequence). Trimming left V 3 bases short and J 8 bases short, with 10 bases between. CDR3 sequence: CASSEGPGEKLFF. Here the CDR3 DNA reads TGCGCCAGCAGTGAAGGCCCGGGGGAAAAACTGTTTTTT.

J is TRBJ2-5 and V is TRBV7-7, with TRBD2 identical over 7 bases. Germline CDR1 and CDR2: SSHAT and FNYEAQ (reference sequence). CDR3 length: 16 residues. With V trimmed by 5 bases and J by 0 bases, 9 bases remained unmatched. The DNA of the CDR3 is TGTGCCAGCAGCGCGCTAGCGGTCACAAACCAAGAGACCCAGTACTTC. This gives the protein CASSALAVTNQETQYF.

The chain uses TRBV21-1 and TRBJ2-5; TRBD2 was called by the table and not checked on the DNA. TRBV21-1 is marked as a pseudogene. There are 14 residues in the CDR3. The CDR3 DNA follows: TGTGCCAGCAAACGTAGCGGGGGGGAAGAGACCCAGTACTTC. Translated, it gives CASKRSGGEETQYF.

This CDR3 is CASSAVTSGGVTDTQYF. In nucleotides, the CDR3 is TGTGCCAGCAGCGCTGTGACGAGCGGGGGGGTCACAGATACGCAGTATTTT. The chain uses TRBV9 and TRBJ2-3, with 10 bases that match TRBD2. The junction had 9 bases not matched to a gene; V was cut back by 3 bases and J by 2 bases. Germline V gene data show CDR1 as SGDLS and CDR2 as YYNGEE. This CDR3 spans 17 amino acids.

This clone was seen only a few times. The gene calls are TRBV3-1 (or the pseudogene TRBV3-2) and TRBJ1-3; no definite D call. Germline CDR1 LGHDT, CDR2 YNNKEL (reference sequence). The length of the CDR3 is 14 residues. With 3 bases removed from V and 2 bases from J, the gap between germline ends came to 8 bases. CDR3 in amino acids: CASSHGSPGNTIYF. The CDR3 bases are TGTGCCAGCAGCCATGGGAGCCCTGGAAACACCATATATTTT.

J is TRBJ2-1 and V is TRBV27; TRBD2 matches at 15 bases. Trimming removed 7 bases from V and 6 bases from J; junction bases left unmatched: 10. The CDR3 covers 17 residues. CDR1 is MNHEY and CDR2 is SMNVEV in the germline V gene (reference sequence). CDR3 nucleotide sequence: TGTGCCAGCACCGGAGGACTAGCGGGGGGGCTAGGCAATGAGCAGTTCTTC. It is translated as CASTGGLAGGLGNEQFF.

This clone was observed a handful of times. This rearrangement joins TRBV4-1 to TRBJ2-5; D is possibly TRBD1 (6 bases). Trimming took off 1 base at V and 5 bases at J, with 17 bases between the two ends. The CDR3 length is 16 residues. The V gene's germline CDR1 is MGHRA and CDR2 YSYEKL. CDR3 DNA: TGCGCCAGCAGCCAAGGAGCAGGGGCCACACGGGAGACCCAGTACTTC. Translating it yields CASSQGAGATRETQYF.

The V and J genes are TRBV6-5 and TRBJ1-5; D call uncertain. This CDR3 is 10 amino acids long. V was pared by 6 bases and J by 10 bases, with 7 bases between. Germline lookup yields CDR1 MNHEY and CDR2 SVGAGI. The CDR3 spells CASSLNPQHF. The CDR3, as DNA: TGTGCCAGCAGCCTTAATCCCCAGCATTTT.

V and J are TRBV27 and TRBJ1-1; TRBD1 is a possible D gene (6 bases). Germline V gives CDR1 MNHEY, CDR2 SMNVEV (reference sequence). Deletions cut 10 bases from V and 6 bases from J, with 24 bases between. This CDR3 region has 15 residues. The CDR3 loop is CATTRFSQGTAEAFF. CDR3 coding DNA: TGTGCCACTACACGCTTCTCTCAGGGGACCGCTGAAGCTTTCTTT.

The chain recombines TRBV3-1 (or the pseudogene TRBV3-2) with TRBJ2-1; TRBD1 matches 7 bases. The CDR3 has 15 amino acids. Germline trimming cut 1 base from V and 8 bases from J; bases unmatched to any gene: 8. Germline-derived CDR1 and CDR2 are LGHDT and YNNKEL (reference sequence). The CDR3 bases are TGTGCCAGCAGCCAAGTAGTCAGGGGGTACGATGAGCAGTTCTTC. Protein product: CASSQVVRGYDEQFF.

J is TRBJ2-3 and V is TRBV3-1 (or the pseudogene TRBV3-2); TRBD2 might be the D (5 bases). The germline CDR1 and CDR2 sequences are LGHDT and YNNKEL (reference sequence). V lost 3 bases, J lost 4 bases, and 11 bases lay in between. CDR3 length equals 14 residues. In DNA form, the CDR3 reads TGTGCCAGCAGCCAGGACTTCTCTTCAGATACGCAGTATTTT. Residues: CASSQDFSSDTQYF.

The gene calls are TRBV2 and TRBJ2-7, with D hard to call. Trimming took 2 bases from V and 6 from J, leaving 17 bases between them. Germline CDR1 SNHLY, CDR2 FYNNEI. The CDR3 length is 15 residues. The CDR3: CASSERPRSSGEQYF. In DNA, the CDR3 is TGTGCCAGCAGTGAACGGCCACGTAGCTCGGGCGAGCAGTACTTC.

This chain's CDR3 is CASSKSARDTEAFF. CDR3 nucleotides: TGTGCCAGCAGCAAATCGGCCCGGGACACTGAAGCTTTCTTT. V and J are TRBV21-1 and TRBJ1-1. TRBV21-1 counts as a pseudogene. CDR3 length: 14 residues.

V is TRBV2 and J is TRBJ1-3; 7 positions agree with TRBD1. This CDR3 is 16 amino acids long. The germline CDR1 and CDR2 sequences are SNHLY and FYNNEI. V shed 3 bases and J 0 bases; nucleotides not matched to a gene: 5. In DNA form, the CDR3 reads TGTGCCAGCAGTGATAGGGGGCCTCACTCTGGAAACACCATATATTTT. As protein: CASSDRGPHSGNTIYF.

The J gene is TRBJ1-2, the V gene TRBV6-5, with a possible D match to TRBD1 (5 bases). Germline V gives CDR1 MNHEY, CDR2 SVGAGI. CDR3 length: 13 residues. V was cut by 8 bases and J by 3 bases, with 13 bases left in between. CDR3 region: CASCGGPYYGYTF. In DNA, the CDR3 is TGTGCCAGCTGCGGGGGTCCGTACTATGGCTACACCTTC.

The J gene is TRBJ2-1, the V gene TRBV9; 10 positions match TRBD2. J gave up 8 bases and V 0 bases, and 5 bases lay outside the gene matches. The CDR3 is 15 residues long. CDR1 and CDR2 from the germline V gene are SGDLS and YYNGEE. The CDR3 nucleotides read TGTGCCAGCAGCGTAGGGAGCGGGGGGGCGGATGAGCAGTTCTTC. Encoded protein: CASSVGSGGADEQFF.

J is TRBJ2-1 and V is TRBV6-2 or TRBV6-3; D possibly corresponds to TRBD2 (5 bases). Germline CDR1 and CDR2: MNHEY and SVGEGT. With 2 bases removed from V and 1 base from J, the gap between germline ends came to 15 bases. The CDR3 is 17 residues long. CDR3 bases: TGTGCCAGCAGTTACGAGTTGACGGGGATGTCCTACAATGAGCAGTTCTTC. It yields the protein CASSYELTGMSYNEQFF.

The V call is TRBV15, the J call TRBJ2-5, with TRBD2 matching 9 bases. Germline-derived CDR1 and CDR2 are LNHNV and YYDKDF (reference sequence). V dropped 1 base and J dropped 1; count of bases not matched to a gene: 7. The CDR3 extends over 17 amino acids. The CDR3: CATSRALSGGLQETQYF. The CDR3 DNA is TGTGCCACCAGCAGAGCCCTGAGCGGGGGGCTCCAAGAGACCCAGTACTTC.

This chain uses TRBV9 with TRBJ1-1; no reliable D call. Germline CDR1 is SGDLS and CDR2 is YYNGEE. V was pared by 0 bases and J by 2 bases, with 8 bases between. This CDR3 spans 14 amino acids. CDR3 sequence (DNA): TGTGCCAGCAGCGTAGGCCCGGGAAACACTGAAGCTTTCTTT. Its translation is CASSVGPGNTEAFF. Full variable domain (remainder filled in from reference TRBV9 and TRBJ1-1): DSGVTQTPKHLITATGQRVTLRCSPRSGDLSVYWYQQSLDQGLQFLIQYYNGEERAKGNILERFSAQQFPDLHSELNLSSLELGDSALYFCASSVGPGNTEAFFGQGTRLTVV.

The V gene is TRBV5-1, the J gene TRBJ1-1, with a tentative D call TRBD1 (5 bases). Germline V gene lookup returns CDR1 SGHRS and CDR2 YFSETQ. The CDR3 is made up of 13 amino acids. V lost 4 bases to trimming and J lost 5 bases, with 12 bases between them. CDR3 sequence: CASSGDSKTEAFF. CDR3 in DNA: TGCGCCAGCAGCGGCGACAGCAAGACTGAAGCTTTCTTT.